What follows are 5 T cell receptor beta chains derived from one specimen sequenced in a study of CD8 T cell repertoires and HIV-1 epitope variants. The repertoire was sequenced with immunoSEQ multiplex PCR; TCRdb's copy has only in-frame clones and lacks some. The sample contains about 2,500 clones, about 65% of which appear only once. These receptors have no identified antigens. The sequenced sample consisted of cultured CD8+ T cells derived from PBMCs. The receptors come from a male donor with HIV.

V gene TRBV25-1 combines with J gene TRBJ1-2, with 7 bases matching TRBD1. V dropped 8 bases and J dropped 4; count of bases not matched to a gene: 4. CDR1 is MGHDK and CDR2 is SYGVNS in the germline V gene. The CDR3 is made up of 12 amino acids. The CDR3 sequence: CASYDRAYGYTF. The CDR3 DNA sequence: TGTGCCAGCTATGACAGGGCCTATGGCTACACCTTC.

The chain employs TRBV14 and TRBJ2-1, with TRBD1 matching 9 bases. Per germline, CDR1 SGHDN and CDR2 FVKESK. The trim removed 2 bases at V and 7 bases at J, leaving 9 bases unmatched. CDR3 length: 16 amino acids. This chain's CDR3 is CASSQSQGASRNEQFF. The DNA of the CDR3 is TGTGCCAGCAGCCAATCACAGGGGGCGTCTAGGAATGAGCAGTTCTTC.

V is TRBV10-1 and J is TRBJ2-1; 9 nucleotides line up with TRBD1. The germline CDR1 and CDR2 sequences are WNHNN and SYGVQD (reference sequence). Trimming cost V 5 bases and J 8 bases; bases outside gene matches: 1. The length of the CDR3 is 12 residues. The CDR3 protein is CASSTGGYEQFF. CDR3 bases: TGCGCCAGCAGTACAGGGGGCTATGAGCAGTTCTTC.

The CDR3 here is CAWSVAGGGELFF. In DNA form, the CDR3 reads TGTGCCTGGAGTGTAGCGGGGGGCGGGGAGCTGTTTTTT. The rearrangement links TRBV30 to TRBJ2-2; 9 nucleotides agree with TRBD2. The V gene's germline CDR1 is GTSNPN and CDR2 SVGIG (reference sequence). Trimming took 0 bases from V and 7 from J; bases not matched to a gene: 0. CDR3 size: 13 residues. The full variable domain, rest sourced from reference TRBV30 and TRBJ2-2, is SQTIHQWPATLVQPVGSPLSLECTVEGTSNPNLYWYRQAAGRGLQLLFYSVGIGQISSEVPQNLSASRPQDRQFILSSKKLLLSDSGFYLCAWSVAGGGELFFGEGSRLTVL.

The chain links TRBV27 to TRBJ2-7, with TRBD2 identical over 8 bases. CDR1 is MNHEY and CDR2 is SMNVEV in the germline V gene (reference sequence). Losses at the gene ends were 7 bases for V and 7 bases for J; bases not matched to a gene: 12. This CDR3 region has 14 residues. CDR3 DNA sequence: TGTGCCAGCACACCGCGGGGGGCCGTCGGTGAGCAGTACTTC. Translation: CASTPRGAVGEQYF.